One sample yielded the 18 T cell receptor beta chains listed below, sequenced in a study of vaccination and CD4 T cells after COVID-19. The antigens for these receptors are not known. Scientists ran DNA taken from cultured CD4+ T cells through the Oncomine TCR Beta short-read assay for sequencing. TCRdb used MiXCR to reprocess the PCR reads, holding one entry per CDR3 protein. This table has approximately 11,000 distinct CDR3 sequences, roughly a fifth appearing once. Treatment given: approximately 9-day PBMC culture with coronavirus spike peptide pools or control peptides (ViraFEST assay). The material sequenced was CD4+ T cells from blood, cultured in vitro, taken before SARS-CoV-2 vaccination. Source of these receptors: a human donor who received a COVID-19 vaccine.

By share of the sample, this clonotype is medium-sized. This chain's CDR3 is CASSPTPGLRGGYTF. In DNA form, the CDR3 reads TGTGCCAGCAGCCCGACTCCGGGACTGAGGGGTGGCTACACCTTC. The V call is TRBV14, the J call TRBJ1-2; D may be TRBD1 (5 bases). The germline V gene has CDR1 SGHDN and CDR2 FVKESK. The CDR3 sequence is 15 residues long. V lost 4 bases and J 7 bases, leaving 19 bases between the germline ends.

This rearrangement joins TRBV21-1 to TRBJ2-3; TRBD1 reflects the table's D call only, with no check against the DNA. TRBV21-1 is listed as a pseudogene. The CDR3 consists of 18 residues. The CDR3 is CASSAFFASGGRTDTQYF. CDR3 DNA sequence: TGTGCCAGCAGCGCCTTTTTCGCGAGCGGGGGCCGCACAGATACGCAGTATTTT.

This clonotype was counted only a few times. The CDR3 loop is CSAIGEDYGYTF. For the CDR3, the DNA is TGCAGTGCAATAGGAGAGGACTATGGCTACACCTTC. This chain links TRBV20-1 with TRBJ1-2; D is uncertain. The CDR3 loop spans 12 amino acids. With 6 bases removed from V and 3 bases from J, the gap between germline ends came to 11 bases. Germline lookup yields CDR1 DFQATT and CDR2 SNEGSKA (reference sequence).

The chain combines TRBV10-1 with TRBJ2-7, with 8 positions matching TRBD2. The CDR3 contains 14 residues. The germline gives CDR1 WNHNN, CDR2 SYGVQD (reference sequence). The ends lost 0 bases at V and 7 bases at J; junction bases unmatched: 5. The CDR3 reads CASSESTERGEQYF. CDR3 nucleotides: TGCGCCAGCAGTGAGTCGACAGAGCGGGGGGAGCAGTACTTC.

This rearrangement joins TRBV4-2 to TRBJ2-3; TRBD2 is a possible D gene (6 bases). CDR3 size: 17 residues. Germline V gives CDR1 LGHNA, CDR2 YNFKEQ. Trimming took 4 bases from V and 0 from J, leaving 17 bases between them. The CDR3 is CASSLSGIAASTDTQYF. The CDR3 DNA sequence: TGTGCCAGCAGCCTATCGGGTATAGCGGCTAGCACAGATACGCAGTATTTT.

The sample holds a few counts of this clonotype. The CDR3 sequence: CASRPRDYEYEQFF. CDR3 DNA: TGTGCCAGCAGGCCCCGGGACTATGAATATGAGCAGTTCTTC. The rearrangement uses TRBV6-1 and TRBJ2-1; 7 nucleotides line up with TRBD2. The V gene's germline CDR1 is MNHNS and CDR2 SASEGT. V lost 6 bases to trimming and J lost 8 bases; unmatched junction nucleotides: 10. The CDR3 runs to 14 residues.

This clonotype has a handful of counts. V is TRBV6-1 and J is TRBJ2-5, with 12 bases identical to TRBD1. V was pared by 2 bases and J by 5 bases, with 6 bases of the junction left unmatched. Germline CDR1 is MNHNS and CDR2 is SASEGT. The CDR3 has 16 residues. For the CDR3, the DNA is TGTGCCAGCAGTGAACTTGGGACAGGGGGCTTGGAGACCCAGTACTTC. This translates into CASSELGTGGLETQYF.

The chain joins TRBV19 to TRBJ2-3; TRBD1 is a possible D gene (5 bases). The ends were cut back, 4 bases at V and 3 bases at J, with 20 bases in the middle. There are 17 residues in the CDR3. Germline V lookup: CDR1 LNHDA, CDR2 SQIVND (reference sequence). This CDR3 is CASSTHDATKGTDTQYF. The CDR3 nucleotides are TGTGCCAGTAGTACCCACGACGCCACCAAGGGGACAGATACGCAGTATTTT.

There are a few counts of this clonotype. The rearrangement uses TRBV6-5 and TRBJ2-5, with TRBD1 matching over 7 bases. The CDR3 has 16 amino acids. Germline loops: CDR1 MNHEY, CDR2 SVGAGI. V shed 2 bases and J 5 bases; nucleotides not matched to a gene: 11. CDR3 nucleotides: TGTGCCAGCAGTTACCGAGACAGGGAGTATATGGAGACCCAGTACTTC. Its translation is CASSYRDREYMETQYF.

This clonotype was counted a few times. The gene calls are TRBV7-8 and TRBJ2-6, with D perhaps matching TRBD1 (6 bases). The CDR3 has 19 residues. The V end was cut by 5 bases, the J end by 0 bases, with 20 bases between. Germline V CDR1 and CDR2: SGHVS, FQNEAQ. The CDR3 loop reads CASSPKTGGPSSGANVLTF. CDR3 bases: TGTGCCAGCAGCCCCAAGACAGGCGGCCCTAGCTCTGGGGCCAACGTCCTGACTTTC.

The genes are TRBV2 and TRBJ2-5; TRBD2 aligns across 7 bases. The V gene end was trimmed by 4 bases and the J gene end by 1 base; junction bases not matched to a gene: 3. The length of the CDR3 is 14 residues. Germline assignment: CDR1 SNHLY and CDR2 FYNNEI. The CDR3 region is CASSVGGGQETQYF. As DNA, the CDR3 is TGTGCCAGCAGTGTTGGCGGGGGCCAAGAGACCCAGTACTTC.

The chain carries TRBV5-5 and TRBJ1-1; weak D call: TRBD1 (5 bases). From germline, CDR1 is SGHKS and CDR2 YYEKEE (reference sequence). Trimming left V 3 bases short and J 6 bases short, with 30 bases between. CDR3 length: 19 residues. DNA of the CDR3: TGTGCCAGCAGCTCCCGGGTATATACAAGGGGCGAAGGACGGCCTGAAGCTTTCTTT. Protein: CASSSRVYTRGEGRPEAFF.

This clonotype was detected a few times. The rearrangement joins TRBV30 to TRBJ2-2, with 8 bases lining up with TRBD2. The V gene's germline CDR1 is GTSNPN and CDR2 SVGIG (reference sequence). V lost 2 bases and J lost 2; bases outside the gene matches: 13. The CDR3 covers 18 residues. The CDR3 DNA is TGTGCCTGGAGTCGCTTCGGGGGGGACTTCTCCAACACCGGGGAGCTGTTTTTT. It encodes CAWSRFGGDFSNTGELFF.

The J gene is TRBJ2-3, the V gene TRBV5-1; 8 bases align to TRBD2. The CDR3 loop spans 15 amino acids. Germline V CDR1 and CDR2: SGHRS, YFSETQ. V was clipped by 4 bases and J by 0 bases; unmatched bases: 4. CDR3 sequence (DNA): TGCGCCAGCAGCCTGACTAGCGCTAGCACAGATACGCAGTATTTT. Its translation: CASSLTSASTDTQYF.

The CDR3: CASSPPADISYNEQFF. The CDR3 coding sequence is TGTGCCAGCTCACCACCGGCAGACATCTCCTACAATGAGCAGTTCTTC. This chain uses TRBV18 with TRBJ2-1; D not certain. Germline lookup yields CDR1 KGHSH and CDR2 LQKENI. Trimming removed 0 bases at V and 0 bases at J, with 9 bases between. The CDR3 extends over 16 amino acids.

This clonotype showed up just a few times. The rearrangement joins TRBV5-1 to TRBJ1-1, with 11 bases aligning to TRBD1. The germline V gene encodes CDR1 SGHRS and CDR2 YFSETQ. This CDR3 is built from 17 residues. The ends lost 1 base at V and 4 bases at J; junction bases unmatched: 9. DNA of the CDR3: TGCGCCAGCAGCTTGTTTGGACAGGGGGCTCGAAGCACTGAAGCTTTCTTT. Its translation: CASSLFGQGARSTEAFF.

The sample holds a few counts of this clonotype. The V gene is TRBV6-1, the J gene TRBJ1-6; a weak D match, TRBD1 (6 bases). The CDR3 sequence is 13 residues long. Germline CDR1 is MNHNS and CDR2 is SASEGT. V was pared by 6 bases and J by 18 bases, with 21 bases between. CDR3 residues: CASRSSGAPRTHF. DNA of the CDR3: TGTGCCAGCAGGTCATCGGGGGCCCCCCGGACCCACTTT.

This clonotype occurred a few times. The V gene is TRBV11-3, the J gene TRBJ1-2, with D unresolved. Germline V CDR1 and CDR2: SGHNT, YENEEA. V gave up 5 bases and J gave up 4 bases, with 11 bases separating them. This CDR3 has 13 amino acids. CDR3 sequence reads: CASSPTFSYGYTF. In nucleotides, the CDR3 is TGTGCCAGCAGCCCTACATTTTCCTATGGCTACACCTTC.